These 5 T cell receptor beta chains were sequenced from one sample in a study of blood T cell repertoires in COVID-19. Measured with immunoSEQ multiplex PCR; TCRdb has only the in-frame clones, and not every one. The table lists 70,000 or so clones, approximately 83% of them singletons. Sample: peripheral blood. The receptors derive from an older woman with acute or convalescent COVID-19.

This clone was counted a few times. The gene calls are TRBV2 and TRBJ1-2; TRBD1 matches 7 bases. Germline CDR1 SNHLY, CDR2 FYNNEI. This CDR3 contains 14 residues. Trimming took 5 bases from V and 6 from J; bases not matched to a gene: 9. The CDR3 sequence is CASSPNRGHDGYTF. In nucleotides, the CDR3 is TGTGCCAGCAGTCCTAACAGGGGCCACGATGGCTACACCTTC.

This rearrangement joins TRBV3-1 (or the pseudogene TRBV3-2) to TRBJ2-7, with a possible D match to TRBD1 (5 bases). Germline V gene data show CDR1 as LGHDT and CDR2 as YNNKEL (reference sequence). The V and J ends lost 0 bases and 3 bases respectively, with 9 bases between them. The CDR3 runs 14 residues. CDR3 nucleotides: TGTGCCAGCAGCCAAGAGGCCCAGGGCTACGAGCAGTACTTC. Amino acid sequence: CASSQEAQGYEQYF.

With respect to this clone: Compared with germline, one end of the junction differs, possibly owing to a read error. The rearrangement joins TRBV19 to TRBJ1-2; the D gene is possibly TRBD1 (6 bases). The germline V gene has CDR1 LNHDA and CDR2 SQIVND (reference sequence). There are 16 residues in the CDR3. The CDR3 is CASSPSPGQSGYSYTF. CDR3 bases: TGTGCCAGTAGTCCTTCCCCGGGACAAAGTGGCTATAGCTACACCTTC.

This clone came up a few times. CDR3 amino acids: CATSDADGTDTQYF. CDR3 nucleotide sequence: TGTGCCACCAGTGATGCGGATGGCACAGATACGCAGTATTTT. This chain uses TRBV24-1 with TRBJ2-3; D uncertain. The CDR3 consists of 14 residues. The germline gives CDR1 KGHDR, CDR2 SFDVKD. Trimming left V 3 bases short and J 1 base short, with 7 bases between.

The table lists this clone with a count of one. This chain links TRBV7-9 with TRBJ1-1; weak D call: TRBD1 (6 bases). Trimming removed 4 bases at V and 3 bases at J, with 12 bases between. CDR1 SEHNR and CDR2 FQNEAQ come from the germline V gene (reference sequence). This CDR3 contains 14 residues. The CDR3 sequence: CASSSSGGHTEAFF. The DNA of the CDR3 is TGTGCCAGCAGCTCGTCCGGGGGGCACACTGAAGCTTTCTTT.